These 32 T cell receptor beta chains originate from one sample sequenced in a study of early T cells in non-severe SARS-CoV-2 infection. TCRdb re-called the 5' RACE reads with MiXCR, one entry per CDR3 protein. The table lists over 50,000 distinct CDR3 sequences, approximately 9.3% of them singletons. The sample was whole blood. These receptor sequences come from an adult who was a healthcare worker with PCR-confirmed SARS-CoV-2 infection or an uninfected control (not recorded which).

This clonotype was detected a few times. V usage is TRBV12-3 or TRBV12-4 and J usage is TRBJ2-1; D gene uncertain. V dropped 8 bases and J dropped 7 bases, with 18 bases sitting between them. This CDR3 has 14 residues. Here the CDR3 DNA reads TGTGCCAGCCGCTCGGCATCGGAAAGGAATGAGCAGTTCTTC. Its translation: CASRSASERNEQFF.

This clonotype has ten or more counts. The CDR3 region has the DNA TGTGCCAGCAGTTACTCGGGGGGTGTAAATGAGCAGTTCTTC. Residues: CASSYSGGVNEQFF. This rearrangement joins TRBV6-2 or TRBV6-3 to TRBJ2-1; D may be TRBD2 (6 bases). Between the trimmed V and J ends, which lost 0 bases and 7 bases, there was a span of 10 bases. Per germline, CDR1 MNHEY and CDR2 SVGEGT. The CDR3 length is 14 residues.

The rearrangement uses TRBV7-9 and TRBJ1-1; D is undetermined. The CDR3 length is 14 residues. Germline lookup yields CDR1 SEHNR and CDR2 FQNEAQ (reference sequence). V shed 0 bases and J shed 5 bases, with 10 bases lying between them. CDR3 sequence (DNA): TGTGCCAGCAGCTTAGCTCGGGATGGTACTGAAGCTTTCTTT. Its translation: CASSLARDGTEAFF.

This clonotype was counted a few times. V usage is TRBV20-1 and J usage is TRBJ1-2; 10 bases agree with TRBD1. Germline values: CDR1 DFQATT, CDR2 SNEGSKA (reference sequence). CDR3 length equals 14 residues. V dropped 6 bases and J dropped 4; count of bases not matched to a gene: 8. CDR3 in amino acids: CSAVGQGGFYGYTF. Written as DNA, the CDR3 is TGCAGTGCAGTCGGACAGGGGGGATTCTATGGCTACACCTTC.

The chain recombines TRBV7-8 with TRBJ2-7; D is tentatively TRBD1 or TRBD2 (5 bases each). Germline V gene data show CDR1 as SGHVS and CDR2 as FQNEAQ. This CDR3 region has 14 residues. V lost 6 bases, J lost 2 bases, and 14 bases lay in between. CDR3 region: CASSIRGRAYEQYV. CDR3 bases: TGTGCCAGCAGTATAAGGGGACGGGCCTACGAGCAGTACGTC.

This clonotype was seen only once. The rearrangement links TRBV4-1 to TRBJ1-2, with unresolved D. V shed 0 bases and J shed 4 bases, with 9 bases lying between them. The CDR3 totals 14 residues. The germline V gene encodes CDR1 MGHRA and CDR2 YSYEKL. CDR3 amino acids: CASSQDLRGYGYTF. CDR3 nucleotides: TGCGCCAGCAGCCAAGATCTACGGGGCTATGGCTACACCTTC.

This clonotype was detected a few times. The chain recombines TRBV9 with TRBJ1-6, with D possibly being TRBD1 (5 bases). Germline V gene data show CDR1 as SGDLS and CDR2 as YYNGEE. This CDR3 contains 14 residues. V was shortened by 0 bases and J by 7 bases, with 8 bases between the two germline ends. The CDR3 loop is CASSVEAGNSPLHF. As DNA, the CDR3 is TGTGCCAGCAGCGTAGAGGCAGGGAATTCACCCCTCCACTTT.

This clonotype was seen many times. The genes are TRBV11-2 and TRBJ2-2; TRBD2 aligns across 11 bases. V was clipped by 4 bases and J by 4 bases; unmatched bases: 17. The CDR3 totals 20 residues. Germline V lookup: CDR1 SGHAT, CDR2 FQNNGV. The CDR3, as DNA: TGTGCCAGCAGCTCGAGGGGGGGACTAGCGGTGACCCAGGGCACCGGGGAGCTGTTTTTT. This codes for CASSSRGGLAVTQGTGELFF.

This clonotype was counted many times. V gene TRBV5-5 combines with J gene TRBJ2-1; 8 bases align to TRBD1. J was trimmed by 6 bases and V by 0 bases; bases with no gene match: 8. Germline CDR1 and CDR2: SGHKS and YYEKEE (reference sequence). The CDR3 has 16 residues. The CDR3 loop reads CASSLGLDRGINEQFF. As DNA, the CDR3 is TGTGCCAGCAGCTTGGGACTCGACAGGGGTATCAATGAGCAGTTCTTC. The complete variable domain, with remaining parts taken from reference TRBV5-5 and TRBJ2-1, reads DAGVTQSPTHLIKTRGQQVTLRCSPISGHKSVSWYQQVLGQGPQFIFQYYEKEERGRGNFPDRFSARQFPNYSSELNVNALLLGDSALYLCASSLGLDRGINEQFFGPGTRLTVL.

This clonotype has at least ten counts. The chain carries TRBV6-1 and TRBJ1-2; D is possibly TRBD1 (5 bases). Germline V lookup: CDR1 MNHNS, CDR2 SASEGT. V lost 11 bases and J lost 8, with 24 bases in between. The CDR3 runs to 14 residues. The CDR3 DNA is TGTGCCCTACAGGACCGGGGAACGTTGAAAGGCTACACCTTC. As protein: CALQDRGTLKGYTF.

Only a few counts were recorded for this clonotype. V is TRBV6-6 and J is TRBJ2-3; possibly TRBD2 for D (5 bases). The CDR3 has 16 amino acids. The germline V gene encodes CDR1 MNHNY and CDR2 SVGAGI (reference sequence). V dropped 4 bases and J dropped 0 bases, with 14 bases sitting between them. CDR3 coding DNA: TGTGCCAGCAGTTCTATTAGCCTAGCTAGCACAGATACGCAGTATTTT. Translated, it gives CASSSISLASTDTQYF.

V and J are TRBV27 and TRBJ1-2, with no clear D. The V and J ends lost 3 bases and 5 bases respectively, with 10 bases between them. Germline lookup yields CDR1 MNHEY and CDR2 SMNVEV (reference sequence). The CDR3 loop spans 13 amino acids. The CDR3 region is CASSLAPAYGYTF. The DNA for the CDR3 is TGTGCCAGCAGTTTGGCACCGGCATATGGCTACACCTTC.

In nucleotides, the CDR3 is TGCAGTGCTAGAGGGGGGGGCCTTAATCAGCCCCAGCATTTT. Amino acids: CSARGGGLNQPQHF. The J gene is TRBJ1-5, the V gene TRBV20-1, with a tentative D call TRBD1 (6 bases). Germline V gives CDR1 DFQATT, CDR2 SNEGSKA (reference sequence). The CDR3 runs to 14 residues. With 1 base removed from V and 4 bases from J, the gap between germline ends came to 11 bases.

This clonotype was detected a few times. The chain combines TRBV6-5 with TRBJ1-1; TRBD1 matches 8 bases. CDR1 and CDR2 (germline): MNHEY, SVGAGI. V was clipped by 0 bases and J by 5 bases; unmatched bases: 5. CDR3 length: 15 amino acids. The CDR3 reads CASSYSRTGKTEAFF. The CDR3, as DNA: TGTGCCAGCAGTTACTCCCGGACAGGGAAGACTGAAGCTTTCTTT.

The chain employs TRBV24-1 and TRBJ1-2; no firm D call. In germline, CDR1 is KGHDR, CDR2 SFDVKD. V lost 7 bases and J 4 bases, leaving 6 bases between the germline ends. The CDR3 totals 11 residues. The CDR3, as DNA: TGTGCCACCAGCAACGGCTATGGCTACACCTTC. Translated: CATSNGYGYTF.

This clonotype was detected a few times. The gene calls are TRBV18 and TRBJ2-1; 8 positions match TRBD2. Germline trimming cut 0 bases from V and 4 bases from J; bases unmatched to any gene: 5. This CDR3 contains 16 residues. Germline V gene sequence: CDR1 KGHSH, CDR2 LQKENI. This CDR3 reads CASSPPTGGLYNEQFF. The CDR3 DNA follows: TGTGCCAGCTCACCACCGACGGGGGGGCTTTACAATGAGCAGTTCTTC. The whole variable domain, remainder taken from reference TRBV18 and TRBJ2-1, is NAGVMQNPRHLVRRRGQEARLRCSPMKGHSHVYWYRQLPEEGLKFMVYLQKENIIDESGMPKERFSAEFPKEGPSILRIQQVVRGDSAAYFCASSPPTGGLYNEQFFGPGTRLTVL.

CDR3 amino acids: CASSSGDAGPSYEQYV. The CDR3 DNA reads as TGTGCCAGCAGCTCTGGAGACGCAGGGCCCTCCTACGAGCAGTACGTC. V gene TRBV5-6 combines with J gene TRBJ2-7; D might be TRBD1 (5 bases). The CDR3 loop spans 16 amino acids. V lost 3 bases and J lost 0, with 16 bases in between. Germline values: CDR1 SGHDT, CDR2 YYEEEE.

The chain is built from TRBV6-1 and TRBJ1-5; no clear D gene. This CDR3 has 15 amino acids. Trimming shortened V by 2 bases and J by 0 bases, and 8 bases separated the two germline ends. Per the germline V gene, CDR1 is MNHNS and CDR2 is SASEGT. CDR3 sequence reads: CASSEFGSSNQPQHF. In nucleotides, the CDR3 is TGTGCCAGCAGTGAATTTGGCAGTAGCAATCAGCCCCAGCATTTT.

This clonotype turned up a few times. This rearrangement joins TRBV6-4 to TRBJ1-1; D is possibly TRBD1 (6 bases). The CDR3 is 16 amino acids. Trimming cost V 2 bases and J 7 bases, with 20 bases left between them. Germline V gene data show CDR1 as MRHNA and CDR2 as SNTAGT. The CDR3 region has the DNA TGTGCCAGCAGTGACATCTGGGGGGCCAATCCCAATGAAGCTTTCTTT. Protein product: CASSDIWGANPNEAFF.

This chain links TRBV12-3 or TRBV12-4 with TRBJ2-2; possibly TRBD1 or TRBD2 for D (5 bases each). The CDR3 totals 14 residues. V was cut by 7 bases and J by 1 base, with 10 bases left in between. In DNA, the CDR3 is TGTGCCAGCACCCAGAGGGGGAACACCGGGGAGCTGTTTTTT. Amino acids: CASTQRGNTGELFF.

V is TRBV6-9 and J is TRBJ1-5; D gene ambiguous. This CDR3 region has 14 residues. Germline values: CDR1 MNHGY, CDR2 SVAAGI. Trimming removed 7 bases at V and 1 base at J, with 11 bases between. CDR3 sequence: CASTTPFSNQPQHF. Here the CDR3 DNA reads TGTGCCAGCACCACACCCTTCAGCAATCAGCCCCAGCATTTT.

The sample holds many counts of this clonotype. This chain links TRBV2 with TRBJ2-2; the D gene is possibly TRBD1 (5 bases). CDR3 length: 15 residues. V was clipped by 8 bases and J by 0 bases, with 13 bases between them. Germline CDR1 and CDR2: SNHLY and FYNNEI. The CDR3 spells CASLLDRSNTGELFF. Here the CDR3 DNA reads TGTGCCAGCCTACTCGACAGATCGAACACCGGGGAGCTGTTTTTT.

The chain has TRBV11-2 and TRBJ1-3, with D maybe TRBD1 (6 bases). In germline, CDR1 is SGHAT, CDR2 FQNNGV. Trimming stripped 4 bases from V and 0 bases from J, with 13 bases between. The CDR3 loop spans 16 amino acids. In nucleotides, the CDR3 is TGTGCCAGCAGCTCCCGACAGGTCTTCTCTGGAAACACCATATATTTT. It specifies CASSSRQVFSGNTIYF.

The gene calls are TRBV12-3 or TRBV12-4 and TRBJ2-4; 12 bases match TRBD2. CDR3 length equals 19 residues. The V segment lost 2 bases and the J segment 3 bases; nucleotides outside the gene matches: 11. CDR3 sequence: CASSLFSRLAGEIKNIQYF. CDR3 bases: TGTGCCAGCAGTTTATTCTCTCGACTAGCGGGGGAAATCAAAAACATTCAGTACTTC.

The sample holds many counts of this clonotype. The V and J genes are TRBV5-5 and TRBJ2-3; tentatively, D is TRBD1 or TRBD2 (5 bases each). Germline V CDR1 and CDR2: SGHKS, YYEKEE (reference sequence). The CDR3 length is 15 residues. V shed 1 base and J shed 0 bases, with 9 bases lying between them. Here the CDR3 DNA reads TGTGCCAGCAGCTTGTCGGGGCTTAGCACAGATACGCAGTATTTT. This codes for CASSLSGLSTDTQYF.

This clonotype was observed many times. The chain combines TRBV12-3 or TRBV12-4 with TRBJ1-2; D not certain. The V end was cut by 4 bases, the J end by 5 bases, with 8 bases between. The CDR3 extends over 12 amino acids. CDR3 nucleotide sequence: TGTGCCAGCAGTTCTGACGGGTATGGCTACACCTTC. Encoded protein: CASSSDGYGYTF.

This clonotype was seen ten or more times. This sequence joins TRBV10-1 and TRBJ2-7; D remains unclear. This CDR3 is built from 10 residues. Germline V gives CDR1 WNHNN, CDR2 SYGVQD (reference sequence). Between the trimmed V and J ends, which lost 9 bases and 7 bases, there was a span of 10 bases. CDR3 loop: CASITPEQYV. The CDR3 coding sequence is TGCGCCAGTATAACTCCTGAGCAGTACGTC.

This clonotype has only a few counts. The V gene is TRBV11-2, the J gene TRBJ2-5, with 8 positions matching TRBD1. The V gene's germline CDR1 is SGHAT and CDR2 FQNNGV. The trim removed 7 bases at V and 6 bases at J, leaving 10 bases unmatched. This CDR3 has 14 amino acids. The CDR3 nucleotides read TGTGCCAGCACCCAAGGACAGGGTGGAAAGACCCAGTACTTC. Translated, it gives CASTQGQGGKTQYF. Filled out from reference TRBV11-2 and TRBJ2-5, the complete variable domain reads EAGVAQSPRYKIIEKRQSVAFWCNPISGHATLYWYQQILGQGPKLLIQFQNNGVVDDSQLPKDRFSAERLKGVDSTLKIQPAKLEDSAVYLCASTQGQGGKTQYFGPGTRLLVL.

Notes on this clonotype: Since the CDR3 does not end with the conserved phenylalanine or tryptophan, this likely comes from a read error. The rearrangement links TRBV12-3 or TRBV12-4 to TRBJ2-5, with 11 bases fitting TRBD2. V gave up 4 bases and J gave up 4 bases; unmatched junction bases: 5. The length of the CDR3 is 15 residues. The CDR3 here is CASSSLAGGVETQYL. The CDR3 nucleotides are TGTGCCAGCAGTTCCCTAGCGGGGGGAGTAGAGACCCAGTACCTC.

This clonotype came up a few times. CDR3 nucleotide sequence: TGTGCCAGCAGCTTAGAGGCCACAACCTCGTCCTACAATGAGCAGTTCTTC. As protein: CASSLEATTSSYNEQFF. The rearrangement uses TRBV11-2 and TRBJ2-1, with D hard to call. The ends were cut back, 0 bases at V and 1 base at J, with 13 bases in the middle. The germline gives CDR1 SGHAT, CDR2 FQNNGV. This CDR3 has 17 amino acids.

V and J are TRBV20-1 and TRBJ2-5; unclear D gene. The V gene's germline CDR1 is DFQATT and CDR2 SNEGSKA (reference sequence). The V end was cut by 2 bases, the J end by 8 bases, with 15 bases between. The CDR3 runs to 13 residues. The CDR3 here is CSARQDGFGTQYF. CDR3 in DNA: TGCAGTGCTAGACAGGACGGCTTCGGAACCCAGTACTTC.

The CDR3 region has the DNA TGTGCCAGCAGCGTAAGAGGGACCCAGTACTTC. It specifies CASSVRGTQYF. V usage is TRBV7-2 and J usage is TRBJ2-5, with no clear D. Germline loops: CDR1 SGHTA, CDR2 FQGNSA. Deletions cut 5 bases from V and 7 bases from J, with 8 bases between. CDR3 size: 11 residues.